This T cell receptor (beta chain) stems from a study of OX40 agonist ivuxolimab in advanced cancers. Profiling relied on immunoSEQ multiplex PCR, and the TCRdb table lists in-frame clones only, not all of them. The table lists 85,000 to 100,000 clones, approximately 90% of them singletons. For this clone: Antigen unknown.

Study-level findings and limits: The study observed clonal expansion of CD4+ and CD8+ blood T cells by week 6 at 0.1 to 3.0 mg/kg. CD8+ T cells averaged more expanded clones than CD4+.

The length of the CDR3 is 16 residues. Trimming took 1 base from V and 5 from J; bases not matched to a gene: 8. The germline V gene has CDR1 LGHNA and CDR2 YNFKEQ. Baseline was the first blood sampling point, followed by cycle 4 day 1 and cycle 7 day 1. The sample consisted of CD4+ or CD8+ T cells sorted from blood, taken in a trial of the OX40 agonist ivuxolimab. The sequence was obtained from an adult with an advanced solid tumor such as melanoma, head and neck, liver or kidney cancer. This rearrangement joins TRBV4-2 to TRBJ2-1, with 7 bases identical to TRBD2. The CDR3 is CASSQGDRAGNNEQFF. The CDR3 nucleotides are TGTGCCAGCAGCCAAGGGGATCGAGCGGGGAACAATGAGCAGTTCTTC.